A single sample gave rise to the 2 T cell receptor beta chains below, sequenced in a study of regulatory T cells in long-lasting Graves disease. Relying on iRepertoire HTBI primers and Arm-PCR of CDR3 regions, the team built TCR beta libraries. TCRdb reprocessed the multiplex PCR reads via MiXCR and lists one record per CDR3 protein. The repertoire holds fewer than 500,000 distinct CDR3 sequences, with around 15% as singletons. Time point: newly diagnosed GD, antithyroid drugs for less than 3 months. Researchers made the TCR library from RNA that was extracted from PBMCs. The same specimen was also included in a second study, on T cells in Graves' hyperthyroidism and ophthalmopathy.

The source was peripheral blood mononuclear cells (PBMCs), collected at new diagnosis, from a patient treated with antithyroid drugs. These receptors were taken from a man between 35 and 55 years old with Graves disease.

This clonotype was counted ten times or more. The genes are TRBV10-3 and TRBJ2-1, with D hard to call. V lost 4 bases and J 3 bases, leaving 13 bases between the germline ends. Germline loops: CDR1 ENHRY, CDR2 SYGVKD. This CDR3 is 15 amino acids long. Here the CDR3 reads CAISASYSFYNEQFF. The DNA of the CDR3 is TGTGCCATCAGTGCAAGTTACTCTTTCTACAATGAGCAGTTCTTC.

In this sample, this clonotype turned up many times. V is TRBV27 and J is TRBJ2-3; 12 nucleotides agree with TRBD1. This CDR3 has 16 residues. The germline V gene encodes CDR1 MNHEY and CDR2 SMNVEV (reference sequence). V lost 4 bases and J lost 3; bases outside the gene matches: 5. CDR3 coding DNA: TGTGCCAGCAGTTCCACGGGACAGGGGGCAACAGATACGCAGTATTTT. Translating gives CASSSTGQGATDTQYF.